Following are 30 T cell receptor beta chains from one sample sequenced in a study of blood T cell repertoires in COVID-19. Sequenced by immunoSEQ multiplex PCR; TCRdb stores in-frame clones only, minus some. Here the sample spans some 42,000 clones, approximately 80% being singletons. Sequenced sample: peripheral blood. The receptors come from a man aged 50-59 years with active COVID-19.

The V and J genes are TRBV7-8 and TRBJ1-5, with 8 bases matching TRBD1. The V gene end was trimmed by 0 bases and the J gene end by 4 bases; junction bases not matched to a gene: 5. This CDR3 has 16 residues. Germline CDR1 reads SGHVS; CDR2 reads FQNEAQ. The DNA for the CDR3 is TGTGCCAGCAGCTTAGCTCAGGGGGCTGGGAATCAGCCCCAGCATTTT. It encodes CASSLAQGAGNQPQHF.

This clone has only a few counts. The chain recombines TRBV24-1 with TRBJ2-3; 8 bases fit TRBD2. The V gene's germline CDR1 is KGHDR and CDR2 SFDVKD. The CDR3 loop spans 15 amino acids. V lost 1 base to trimming and J lost 2 bases; unmatched junction nucleotides: 1. The CDR3 here is CATSDLAGDTDTQYF. The DNA for the CDR3 is TGTGCCACCAGTGATTTAGCGGGAGACACAGATACGCAGTATTTT.

The rearrangement joins TRBV20-1 to TRBJ1-5, with D possibly being TRBD1 (6 bases). This CDR3 is 15 amino acids long. The germline V gene has CDR1 DFQATT and CDR2 SNEGSKA (reference sequence). Trimming took off 3 bases at V and 6 bases at J, with 18 bases between the two ends. The CDR3 nucleotides are TGCAGTGCTAGTAGGCCTATGGGGGCGGGTCAGCCCCAGCATTTT. Encoded protein: CSASRPMGAGQPQHF.

This chain connects TRBV2 to TRBJ1-5; 9 bases align to TRBD1. With 4 bases clipped from V and 5 bases from J, the junction kept 6 bases outside the gene matches. Germline values: CDR1 SNHLY, CDR2 FYNNEI. The CDR3 runs to 15 residues. The CDR3 is CASSGGTGRYQPQHF. The CDR3 nucleotides read TGTGCCAGCAGTGGAGGGACAGGGCGATATCAGCCCCAGCATTTT.

This chain joins TRBV5-1 and TRBJ1-5; D is perhaps TRBD1 (6 bases). Trimming left V 3 bases short and J 2 bases short, with 9 bases between. CDR3 length: 14 amino acids. Germline V gene lookup returns CDR1 SGHRS and CDR2 YFSETQ. The CDR3: CASSSQGGNQPQHF. The CDR3 nucleotides read TGCGCCAGCAGCTCACAGGGAGGCAATCAGCCCCAGCATTTT.

The rearrangement joins TRBV7-8 to TRBJ2-2; TRBD1 agrees at 8 bases. There are 15 residues in the CDR3. Germline V gene sequence: CDR1 SGHVS, CDR2 FQNEAQ. V was clipped by 3 bases and J by 5 bases; unmatched bases: 5. Here the CDR3 reads CASSLAGGMTGELFF. The DNA for the CDR3 is TGTGCCAGCAGCTTGGCAGGGGGCATGACCGGGGAGCTGTTTTTT.

The chain recombines TRBV18 with TRBJ2-2, with D possibly matching TRBD2 (5 bases). The germline gives CDR1 KGHSH, CDR2 LQKENI. The CDR3 consists of 15 residues. Trimming took off 6 bases at V and 2 bases at J, with 13 bases between the two ends. CDR3 residues: CASSPGRDNTGELFF. In DNA, the CDR3 is TGTGCCAGCTCTCCTGGACGGGATAACACCGGGGAGCTGTTTTTT.

This clone occurred once. The chain combines TRBV5-1 with TRBJ1-1, with 8 bases aligning to TRBD1. J was trimmed by 4 bases and V by 0 bases; bases with no gene match: 5. This CDR3 contains 15 residues. Germline V gene data show CDR1 as SGHRS and CDR2 as YFSETQ. CDR3 sequence: CASSLVDRDLTEAFF. The CDR3 DNA is TGCGCCAGCAGCTTGGTGGACAGGGATCTCACTGAAGCTTTCTTT.

The sample holds one count of this clone. The V call is TRBV24-1, the J call TRBJ2-4; TRBD1 matches 9 bases. The V and J ends lost 6 bases and 13 bases, in that order; junction bases with no gene match: 9. This CDR3 has 13 residues. The germline V gene has CDR1 KGHDR and CDR2 SFDVKD. The CDR3 here is CATSRVGTGTQYF. DNA of the CDR3: TGTGCCACCAGTAGAGTGGGGACAGGGACACAGTACTTC.

There are a few counts of this clone. This chain links TRBV2 with TRBJ1-2, with D tentatively TRBD1 (6 bases). The CDR3 is 13 amino acids. Germline V CDR1 and CDR2: SNHLY, FYNNEI. Trimming left V 6 bases short and J 4 bases short, with 12 bases between. The CDR3 coding sequence is TGTGCCAGCAGATTACAGGGTCGCTATGGCTACACCTTC. Translation gives CASRLQGRYGYTF.

The chain employs TRBV11-3 and TRBJ1-1; D uncertain. This CDR3 has 12 amino acids. The germline V gene has CDR1 SGHNT and CDR2 YENEEA. V gave up 6 bases and J gave up 7 bases, with 12 bases separating them. For the CDR3, the DNA is TGTGCCAGCAGTCGACTGAGCTGTGAAGCTTTCTTT. Amino acids: CASSRLSCEAFF.

The chain is built from TRBV11-2 and TRBJ2-7; 11 nucleotides line up with TRBD1. The germline V gene encodes CDR1 SGHAT and CDR2 FQNNGV. V lost 1 base to trimming and J lost 4 bases; unmatched junction nucleotides: 0. CDR3 size: 14 residues. CDR3 DNA sequence: TGTGCCAGCAGCTTAGGGGACAGGGGGTACGAGCAGTACTTC. Translated, it gives CASSLGDRGYEQYF. The variable domain in full, completed from reference TRBV11-2 and TRBJ2-7, reads EAGVAQSPRYKIIEKRQSVAFWCNPISGHATLYWYQQILGQGPKLLIQFQNNGVVDDSQLPKDRFSAERLKGVDSTLKIQPAKLEDSAVYLCASSLGDRGYEQYFGPGTRLTVT.

This chain uses TRBV12-5 with TRBJ1-6, with D uncertain. Trimming took off 5 bases at V and 2 bases at J, with 7 bases between the two ends. Germline CDR1 and CDR2: LGHNT and FRNRAP. The length of the CDR3 is 14 residues. CDR3 sequence (DNA): TGTGCTAGTGGTACCGGGACCTATAATTCACCCCTCCACTTT. It encodes CASGTGTYNSPLHF.

By sample share, this clone is medium-sized (0.01 to 0.1%). The V call is TRBV4-1, the J call TRBJ1-2; 7 bases match TRBD1. Looked up from germline, CDR1 is MGHRA and CDR2 is YSYEKL. V gave up 4 bases and J gave up 6 bases; unmatched junction bases: 17. The CDR3 spans 17 residues. Here the CDR3 reads CASSPHTSGGTLDGYTF. CDR3 DNA: TGCGCCAGCAGCCCACATACCTCAGGGGGGACACTCGATGGCTACACCTTC.

This chain links TRBV30 with TRBJ2-5; D is unclear. The CDR3 runs 13 residues. Germline loops: CDR1 GTSNPN, CDR2 SVGIG (reference sequence). V gave up 2 bases and J gave up 2 bases, with 9 bases separating them. The DNA for the CDR3 is TGTGCCTGGAGTAGGAGAGAGCAAGAGACCCAGTACTTC. Its translation: CAWSRREQETQYF.

The rearrangement links TRBV29-1 to TRBJ2-7, with a possible D match to TRBD2 (5 bases). Trimming left V 3 bases short and J 6 bases short, with 9 bases between. Germline V gene lookup returns CDR1 SQVTM and CDR2 ANQGSEA. The CDR3 has 11 amino acids. The CDR3 loop is CSVDGEREQYF. DNA for the CDR3: TGCAGCGTTGACGGGGAGCGCGAGCAGTACTTC.

This clone was observed a handful of times. The chain employs TRBV28 and TRBJ2-7; 9 nucleotides align to TRBD2. Germline CDR1 and CDR2: MDHEN and SYDVKM. V lost 5 bases, J lost 3 bases, and 2 bases stayed unmatched. The CDR3 has 13 residues. The chain's CDR3 is CASSLTSGYEQYF. For the CDR3, the DNA is TGTGCCAGCAGTCTGACTAGCGGCTACGAGCAGTACTTC.

The chain employs TRBV5-1 and TRBJ2-5; the match to TRBD2 covers 11 bases. V was clipped by 4 bases and J by 5 bases; unmatched bases: 4. Germline CDR1 is SGHRS and CDR2 is YFSETQ. This CDR3 comprises 14 residues. The CDR3 region has the DNA TGCGCCAGCAGCACTAGCGGGGGAAGGGAGACCCAGTACTTC. It codes for CASSTSGGRETQYF.

The chain links TRBV7-2 to TRBJ2-1; 10 nucleotides agree with TRBD2. The CDR3 has 15 amino acids. Germline CDR1 and CDR2: SGHTA and FQGNSA. After removal of 2 bases from V and 2 bases from J, the junction contained 0 bases not matched to a gene. The CDR3 region has the DNA TGTGCCAGCAGCTTACTAGCGGGAGCCTACAATGAGCAGTTCTTC. This sequence encodes CASSLLAGAYNEQFF.

The gene calls are TRBV7-2 and TRBJ1-4; D is uncertain. Trimming took 3 bases from V and 5 from J, leaving 16 bases between them. This CDR3 is built from 16 residues. In germline, CDR1 is SGHTA, CDR2 FQGNSA. The DNA for the CDR3 is TGTGCCAGCAGCTTTGGGTTGTTCGGAGGGAATGAAAAACTGTTTTTT. This encodes CASSFGLFGGNEKLFF.

V and J are TRBV10-3 and TRBJ2-1, with 12 bases that match TRBD2. The CDR3 runs to 15 residues. Germline values: CDR1 ENHRY, CDR2 SYGVKD. V was pared by 4 bases and J by 8 bases, with 6 bases of the junction left unmatched. In nucleotides, the CDR3 is TGTGCCATCAGTGGACTAGCGGGGGTGGGGTATGAGCAGTTCTTC. This codes for CAISGLAGVGYEQFF.

As DNA, the CDR3 is TGTGCGACACAGGGAAACTATGGCTACACCTTC. It specifies CATQGNYGYTF. The chain is built from TRBV27 and TRBJ1-2; tentatively, D is TRBD1 (6 bases). The CDR3 is made up of 11 amino acids. Looked up from germline, CDR1 is MNHEY and CDR2 is SMNVEV (reference sequence).

The chain links TRBV6-6 to TRBJ2-2; 10 bases are a match to TRBD1. CDR3 size: 16 residues. Germline CDR1 and CDR2: MNHNY and SVGAGI (reference sequence). V shed 5 bases and J 5 bases; nucleotides not matched to a gene: 8. DNA of the CDR3: TGTGCCAGCAGTCGACGTGGGACAGGGGTGACCGGGGAGCTGTTTTTT. Amino acid sequence: CASSRRGTGVTGELFF.

The V gene is TRBV25-1, the J gene TRBJ1-1; 9 bases fit TRBD1. Germline CDR1 and CDR2: MGHDK and SYGVNS. The trim removed 8 bases at V and 5 bases at J, leaving 9 bases unmatched. There are 14 residues in the CDR3. The CDR3 DNA reads TGTGCCAGCCGACAAACCGGGACAGGGACTGAAGCTTTCTTT. It specifies CASRQTGTGTEAFF.

V is TRBV7-2 and J is TRBJ1-5; D might be TRBD1 (6 bases). The V gene lost 1 base and the J gene lost 6 bases, with 13 bases spanning the gap. CDR1 is SGHTA and CDR2 is FQGNSA in the germline V gene. The CDR3 totals 15 residues. CDR3 bases: TGTGCCAGCAGCTTAGAAGGGGGAATAGGTCAGCCCCAGCATTTT. Translated, it gives CASSLEGGIGQPQHF.

The chain couples TRBV4-3 to TRBJ1-2; D remains unclear. The CDR3 is 16 amino acids. Germline CDR1 is LGHNA and CDR2 is YSLEER. The germline V and J ends were trimmed by 0 bases and 4 bases, with 15 bases remaining between them. The CDR3 loop reads CASSQEANWALYGYTF. The CDR3 DNA is TGCGCCAGCAGCCAAGAGGCTAATTGGGCCCTCTATGGCTACACCTTC.

This rearrangement joins TRBV27 to TRBJ2-1; 7 positions agree with TRBD2. This CDR3 spans 18 amino acids. The ends lost 1 base at V and 3 bases at J; junction bases unmatched: 12. Germline lookup yields CDR1 MNHEY and CDR2 SMNVEV (reference sequence). The CDR3 spells CASSLFPRLGTNYNEQFF. The CDR3 DNA is TGTGCCAGCAGTTTATTCCCCCGGTTGGGGACTAACTACAATGAGCAGTTCTTC.

This rearrangement joins TRBV6-2 or TRBV6-3 to TRBJ1-1; D is possibly TRBD1 (6 bases). In germline, CDR1 is MNHEY, CDR2 SVGEGT. The CDR3 is made up of 14 amino acids. V was cut by 5 bases and J by 5 bases, with 15 bases left in between. The CDR3 sequence: CASSIKGVWTEAFF. In nucleotides, the CDR3 is TGTGCCAGCAGTATAAAGGGGGTATGGACTGAAGCTTTCTTT.

The chain employs TRBV25-1 and TRBJ2-6; D remains unclear. This CDR3 has 13 residues. From germline, CDR1 is MGHDK and CDR2 SYGVNS. V shed 6 bases and J shed 0 bases, with 3 bases lying between them. CDR3: CASSLSGANVLTF. DNA for the CDR3: TGTGCCAGCAGCCTCTCTGGGGCCAACGTCCTGACTTTC. The full variable domain, in which reference TRBV25-1 and TRBJ2-6 provide the parts outside the CDR3, is EADIYQTPRYLVIGTGKKITLECSQTMGHDKMYWYQQDPGMELHLIHYSYGVNSTEKGDLSSESTVSRIRTEHFPLTLESARPSHTSQYLCASSLSGANVLTFGAGSRLTVL.

This clone appeared once. The V gene is TRBV6-5, the J gene TRBJ2-1; TRBD1 matches at 9 bases. Germline loops: CDR1 MNHEY, CDR2 SVGAGI. The CDR3 totals 15 residues. J lost 8 bases, V lost 5 bases, and 10 bases had no gene match. The CDR3 loop is CASSTAGQGFDEQFF. The CDR3 bases are TGTGCCAGCAGTACAGCGGGACAGGGTTTTGATGAGCAGTTCTTC.